This T cell receptor (beta chain) was recorded in a study of beta chain features in type 1 diabetes. Study-wide points: PCR might preferentially amplify shorter templates, equally in patients and controls. Any HLA type influence on TCRB rearrangement was left unresolved here.

Every isolated RNA sample was fully reverse transcribed, so sequencing captured expressed TCRB transcripts. Reads from naive, central memory and regulatory T cell samples averaged about 3.9 million. The assay was immunoSEQ multiplex PCR, and TCRdb's table has in-frame clones only and misses some. Of 350,000 to 450,000 clones detected, less than 15% appear once; the ten largest clones hold 0.019%. Trimming pared 7 bases from V and 10 bases from J, leaving 16 bases between. CDR3 size: 12 residues. Germline loops: CDR1 LNHDA, CDR2 SQIVND (reference sequence). This clone was counted between two and nine times. Its antigen is still unknown.

Sequencing was performed on naive CD4+ T cells from blood. The clonotype originates from a woman between 18 and 30 years old in good health. The chain links TRBV19 to TRBJ1-2; the D gene is possibly TRBD1 (5 bases). The CDR3 is CASTRRQGFYTF. The CDR3 nucleotides are TGTGCCAGTACAAGACGCCAGGGCTTCTACACCTTC.